This is a list of T cell receptor beta chains from one sample in a study of blood T cell repertoires in COVID-19. Produced via immunoSEQ multiplex PCR; TCRdb's table is partial and in-frame only. Among a few hundred thousand clones, about 88% were seen once, and the ten largest hold less than 1.5%. The sequenced material came from PBMCs or T cells enriched from blood (not recorded which). The receptors originated from a young woman who had recovered from COVID-19. Each CDR3 is given with its conserved first and last residue. The D gene is left open where the match is weak. The listing skips clone size in some rows; elsewhere it reads once, few, many or a size class.

>TRBJ1-2|-|TRBV5-5|14|-
CASSFLAANYGYTF
TGTGCCAGCAGCTTTTTGGCGGCTAACTATGGCTACACCTTC
>TRBJ1-4|-|TRBV4-2|15|once
CASSQGARGNEKLFF
TGTGCCAGCAGCCAAGGGGCGCGGGGTAATGAAAAACTGTTTTTT
>TRBJ1-4|-|TRBV14|16|-
CASSQDRGVTNEKLFF
TGTGCCAGCAGCCAAGATCGCGGGGTGACTAATGAAAAACTGTTTTTT
>TRBJ1-1|TRBD1|TRBV19|13|-
CASSSWDSLEAFF
TGTGCCAGTAGTTCCTGGGACAGCCTTGAAGCTTTCTTT
>TRBJ2-1|TRBD2|TRBV6-5|14|few
CASSSGLEYNEQFF
TGTGCCAGCAGTTCGGGACTAGAATACAATGAGCAGTTCTTC
>TRBJ2-7|-|TRBV5-1|15|-
CASSLGGGGSYEQYF
TGCGCCAGCAGCTTGGGAGGGGGTGGGTCCTACGAGCAGTACTTC
>TRBJ2-2|-|TRBV14|14|-
CASSRRQFTGELFF
TGTGCCAGCAGCCGGAGGCAGTTCACCGGGGAGCTGTTTTTT
>TRBJ2-3|TRBD2|TRBV7-6|18|-
CASSVGTSGGDSTDTQYF
TGTGCCAGCAGCGTCGGGACTAGCGGGGGGGATAGCACAGATACGCAGTATTTT
>TRBJ2-3|TRBD2|TRBV29-1|18|-
CSVVMRGGSYHGTDTQYF
TGCAGCGTTGTGATGCGGGGGGGCTCTTATCACGGCACAGATACGCAGTATTTT
>TRBJ2-7|-|TRBV4-2|17|-
CASSQGNGGSSSYEQYF
TGTGCCAGCAGCCAAGGGAATGGCGGCTCGAGCTCCTACGAGCAGTACTTC
>TRBJ1-6|-|TRBV5-5|16|once
CASSPPMSSYNSPLHF
TGTGCCAGCAGCCCACCGATGAGCTCCTATAATTCACCCCTCCACTTT
>TRBJ1-2|TRBD1|TRBV29-1|12|-
CSVEVQGDGYTF
TGCAGCGTTGAGGTACAGGGGGATGGCTACACCTTC
>TRBJ1-1|TRBD1|TRBV19|16|-
CASSTWDSGSGTEAFF
TGTGCCAGTAGTACCTGGGACAGTGGTTCTGGCACTGAAGCTTTCTTT
>TRBJ1-2|-|TRBV7-2|15|-
CASSLVGGGGSGYTF
TGTGCCAGCAGCTTGGTGGGAGGGGGAGGTAGTGGCTACACCTTC
>TRBJ1-2|-|TRBV9|13|few
CASSVETDYGYTF
TGTGCCAGCAGCGTAGAGACAGACTATGGCTACACCTTC
>TRBJ2-6|TRBD1|TRBV30|16|-
CAWSLYRGSGANVLTF
TGTGCCTGGAGTCTGTACAGGGGCTCTGGGGCCAACGTCCTGACTTTC
>TRBJ1-5|-|TRBV20-1|15|-
CSASYGRGGDQPQHF
TGCAGTGCTAGTTACGGTCGGGGAGGGGACCAGCCCCAGCATTTT
>TRBJ1-4|-|TRBV14|16|-
CASSQLQAGWDEKLFF
TGTGCCAGCAGCCAACTCCAGGCAGGCTGGGATGAAAAACTGTTTTTT
>TRBJ2-1|-|TRBV11-2|13|-
CASSLGAFYEQFF
TGTGCCAGCAGCTTAGGCGCATTCTATGAGCAGTTCTTC
>TRBJ2-7|TRBD1|TRBV7-2|15|few
CASSSKPGTGGEQYF
TGTGCCAGCAGCTCAAAACCCGGGACAGGGGGAGAGCAGTACTTC
>TRBJ2-1|TRBD1|TRBV12-3/TRBV12-4|13|-
CASSNRGVNEQFF
TGTGCCAGCAGTAACAGGGGTGTCAATGAGCAGTTCTTC
>TRBJ1-5|TRBD1|TRBV18|14|-
CASSLQGFDQPQHF
TGTGCCAGCTCCTTACAGGGGTTCGATCAGCCCCAGCATTTT
>TRBJ1-6|-|TRBV6-2/TRBV6-3|16|-
CASSYFRVLDNSPLHF
TGTGCCAGCAGTTACTTCCGGGTTTTGGATAATTCACCCCTCCACTTT
>TRBJ2-7|-|TRBV7-9|14|-
CASSPSSESYEQYF
TGTGCCAGCAGCCCATCATCCGAGTCCTACGAGCAGTACTTC
>TRBJ2-7|TRBD1|TRBV29-1|13|once
CSVPGQGPYEQYF
TGCAGCGTCCCGGGACAGGGCCCTTACGAGCAGTACTTC
>TRBJ1-4|TRBD1|TRBV2|14|-
CASSVSTGPEKLFF
TGTGCCAGCAGTGTCTCGACAGGGCCTGAAAAACTGTTTTTT
>TRBJ1-2|-|TRBV11-2|12|-
CASSTGTYGYTF
TGTGCCAGCAGCACAGGGACCTATGGCTACACCTTC
>TRBJ1-6|TRBD1|TRBV3-1/TRBV3-2|14|-
CASSQRDRNSPLHF
TGTGCCAGCAGCCAAAGGGACAGAAATTCACCCCTCCACTTT
>TRBJ1-1|-|TRBV7-2|13|-
CASSLKQGTEAFF
TGTGCCAGCAGCTTAAAGCAGGGCACTGAAGCTTTCTTT
>TRBJ2-2|TRBD1|TRBV5-6|16|-
CASSLLDRGHGGELFF
TGTGCCAGCAGCTTGCTGGACAGGGGGCATGGCGGGGAGCTGTTTTTT
>TRBJ2-7|-|TRBV3-1/TRBV3-2|15|-
CASSISPGQNYEQYF
TGTGCCAGCAGTATATCCCCGGGACAAAACTACGAGCAGTACTTC
>TRBJ2-5|-|TRBV7-9|16|-
CASSSTGTVGQETQYF
TGTGCCAGCAGTTCCACAGGGACGGTGGGCCAAGAGACCCAGTACTTC
>TRBJ1-1|TRBD1|TRBV6-5|15|-
CASSSPGQGRDEAFF
TGTGCCAGCAGTTCCCCGGGACAGGGAAGGGATGAAGCTTTCTTT
>TRBJ1-2|-|TRBV19|12|-
CASRQAGYGYTF
TGTGCCAGTAGACAGGCTGGCTATGGCTACACCTTC
>TRBJ1-2|TRBD1|TRBV2|14|-
CASSARQGAHGYTF
TGTGCCAGCAGTGCCCGACAGGGGGCGCATGGCTACACCTTC
>TRBJ2-7|-|TRBV5-5|12|-
CASSLSTGEQYF
TGTGCCAGCAGCTTGAGCACGGGAGAGCAGTACTTC
>TRBJ2-7|-|TRBV4-1|15|-
CASSQNRVSSYEQYF
TGCGCCAGCAGCCAAAACCGAGTTAGCTCCTACGAGCAGTACTTC
>TRBJ1-2|-|TRBV19|15|once
CASSIVAGASYGYTF
TGTGCCAGTAGTATCGTGGCAGGGGCATCCTATGGCTACACCTTC
>TRBJ2-4|-|TRBV29-1|15|-
CSVEAKVPEENIQYF
TGCAGCGTTGAGGCGAAGGTCCCGGAGGAAAACATTCAGTACTTC
>TRBJ1-2|TRBD1|TRBV28|13|-
CASRNRGAYGYTF
TGTGCCAGCAGAAACAGGGGAGCCTATGGCTACACCTTC
>TRBJ2-3|-|TRBV12-3/TRBV12-4|12|once
CASSELGDTQYF
TGTGCCAGCAGTGAACTAGGGGATACGCAGTATTTT
>TRBJ2-1|-|TRBV6-2/TRBV6-3|15|-
CASSSGRGQGNEQFF
TGTGCCAGCAGCTCCGGGCGGGGGCAGGGGAATGAGCAGTTCTTC
>TRBJ2-5|TRBD1|TRBV5-1|16|once
CASSLESTGAGETQYF
TGCGCCAGCAGCTTGGAATCGACAGGGGCTGGGGAGACCCAGTACTTC
>TRBJ1-1|-|TRBV18|13|-
CAGGRDRNTEAFF
TGTGCCGGCGGTCGAGACCGAAACACTGAAGCTTTCTTT
>TRBJ2-1|TRBD2|TRBV12-3/TRBV12-4|12|-
CASTDWTSEQFF
TGTGCCAGCACCGATTGGACTAGTGAGCAGTTCTTC
>TRBJ1-2|TRBD1|TRBV28|16|-
CASSFTGTDSNYGYTF
TGTGCCAGCAGTTTCACCGGGACAGACTCTAACTATGGCTACACCTTC
>TRBJ2-5|TRBD1|TRBV7-3|17|-
CASSLSGDRFRQETQYF
TGTGCCAGCAGCTTAAGTGGGGACAGGTTCAGACAAGAGACCCAGTACTTC